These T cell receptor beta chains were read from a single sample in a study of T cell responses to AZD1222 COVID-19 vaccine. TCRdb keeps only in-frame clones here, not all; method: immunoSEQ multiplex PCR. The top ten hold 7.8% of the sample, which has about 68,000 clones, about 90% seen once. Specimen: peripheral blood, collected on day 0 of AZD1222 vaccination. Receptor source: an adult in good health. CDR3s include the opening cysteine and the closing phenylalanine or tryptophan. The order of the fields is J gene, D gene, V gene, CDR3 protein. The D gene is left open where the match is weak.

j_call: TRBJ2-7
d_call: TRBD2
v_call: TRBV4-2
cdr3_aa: CASSQGTSGRYAYEQYF

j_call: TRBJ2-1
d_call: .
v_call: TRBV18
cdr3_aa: CASSLTTSGNEQFF

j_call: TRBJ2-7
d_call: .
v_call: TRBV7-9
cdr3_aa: CASSLFLAPYEQYF

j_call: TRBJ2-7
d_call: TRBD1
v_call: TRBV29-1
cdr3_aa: CSVKQGSEQYF

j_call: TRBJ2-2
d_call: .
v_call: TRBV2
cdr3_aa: CASSVEGGMATGELFF

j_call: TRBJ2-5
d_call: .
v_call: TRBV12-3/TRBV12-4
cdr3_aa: CASSFSLETQYF

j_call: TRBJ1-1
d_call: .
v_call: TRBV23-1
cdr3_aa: CASSRFQGMNTEAFF

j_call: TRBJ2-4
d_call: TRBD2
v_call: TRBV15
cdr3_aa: CATNRLAGEERNIQYF

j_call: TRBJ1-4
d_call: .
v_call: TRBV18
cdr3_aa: CASSPLRTEATNEKLFF

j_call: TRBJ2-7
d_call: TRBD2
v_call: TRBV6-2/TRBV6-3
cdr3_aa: CASSPGGTRLYEQYF

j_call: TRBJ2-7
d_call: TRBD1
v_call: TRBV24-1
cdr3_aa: CATSESGTGRFEQYF

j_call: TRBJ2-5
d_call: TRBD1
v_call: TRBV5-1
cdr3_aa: CASSSQPGQAQETQYF

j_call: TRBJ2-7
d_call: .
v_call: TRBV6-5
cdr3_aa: CASSNGLYEQYF

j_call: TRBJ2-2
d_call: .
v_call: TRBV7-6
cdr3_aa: CASSPKAGYPGELFF

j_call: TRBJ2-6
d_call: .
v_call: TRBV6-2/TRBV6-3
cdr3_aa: CASSYGGSGANVLTF

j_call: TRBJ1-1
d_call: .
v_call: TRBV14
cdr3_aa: CASSSGARSTEAFF

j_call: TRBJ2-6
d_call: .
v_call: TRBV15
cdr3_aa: CATSREGGSGANVLTF

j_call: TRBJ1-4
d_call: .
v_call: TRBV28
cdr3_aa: CASSLAGKEKLFF

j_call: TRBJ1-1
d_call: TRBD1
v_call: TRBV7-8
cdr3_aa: CASSEQGGTEAFF

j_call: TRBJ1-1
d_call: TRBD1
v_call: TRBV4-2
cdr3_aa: CASSRGGTGGTTWTEAFF

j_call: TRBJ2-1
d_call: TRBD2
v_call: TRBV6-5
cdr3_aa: CASSLAGGRSYNEQFF

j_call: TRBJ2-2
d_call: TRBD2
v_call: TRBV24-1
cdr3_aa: CATSDQGLGRVGELFF

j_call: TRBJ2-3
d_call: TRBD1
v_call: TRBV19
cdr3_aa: CASSPRTGASTDTQYF

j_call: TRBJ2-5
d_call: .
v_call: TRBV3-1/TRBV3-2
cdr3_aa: CASSPGEVVQETQYF

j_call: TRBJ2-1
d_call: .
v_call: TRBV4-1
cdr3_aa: CASSLEGGVDSYNEQFF

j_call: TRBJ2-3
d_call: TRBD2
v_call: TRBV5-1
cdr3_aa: CASSSTSGSADTQYF

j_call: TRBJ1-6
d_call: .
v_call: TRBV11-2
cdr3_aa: CASSLGRWTSTSPLHF

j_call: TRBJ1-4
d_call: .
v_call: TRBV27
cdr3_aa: CASARWGPNEKLFF

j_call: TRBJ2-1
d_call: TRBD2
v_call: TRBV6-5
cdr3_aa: CASSYSPAGGDEQFF

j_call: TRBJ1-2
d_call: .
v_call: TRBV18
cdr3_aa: CASSPDINYGYTF

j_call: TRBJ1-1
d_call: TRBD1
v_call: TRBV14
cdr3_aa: CASSQVDRGGNTEAFF

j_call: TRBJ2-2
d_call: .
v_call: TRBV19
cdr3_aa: CASRGLFTGELFF

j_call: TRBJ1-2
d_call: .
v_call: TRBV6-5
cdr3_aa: CASSDSGAGNYGYTF

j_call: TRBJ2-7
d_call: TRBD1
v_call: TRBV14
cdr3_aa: CASSHMDRGSYEQYF

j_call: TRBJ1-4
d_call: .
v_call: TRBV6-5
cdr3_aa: CASSYQGASNEKLFF

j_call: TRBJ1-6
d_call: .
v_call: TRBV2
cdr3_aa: CASRETHRTYNSPLHF

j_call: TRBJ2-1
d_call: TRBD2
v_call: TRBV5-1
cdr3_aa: CASSLATSGYNEQFF

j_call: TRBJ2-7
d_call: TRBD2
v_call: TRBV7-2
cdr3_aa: CASSLSSGDSYEQYF

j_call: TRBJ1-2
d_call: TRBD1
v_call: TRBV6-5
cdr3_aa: CASSWTWDSNYGYTF

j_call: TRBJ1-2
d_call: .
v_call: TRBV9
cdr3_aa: CASSEAPELNYGYTF

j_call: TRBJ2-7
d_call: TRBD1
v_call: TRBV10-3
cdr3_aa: CAVRDRVTYEQYF

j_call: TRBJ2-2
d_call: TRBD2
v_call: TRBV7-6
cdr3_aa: CASSLGRAVVGELFF

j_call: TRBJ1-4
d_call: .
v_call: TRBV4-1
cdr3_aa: CASSQVAGNEKLFF

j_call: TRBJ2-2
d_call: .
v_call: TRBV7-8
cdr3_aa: CASSRLGTGELFF

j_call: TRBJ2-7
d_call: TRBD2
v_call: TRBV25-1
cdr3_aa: CASSASGSSYEQYF

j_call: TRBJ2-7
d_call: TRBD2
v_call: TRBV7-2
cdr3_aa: CASSLAGLGRAYEQYF

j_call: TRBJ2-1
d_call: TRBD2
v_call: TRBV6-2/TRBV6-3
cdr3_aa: CASSQPGLAEYNEQFF

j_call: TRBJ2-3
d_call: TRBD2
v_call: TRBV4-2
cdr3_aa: CASSHLGTSGRVGGTQYF

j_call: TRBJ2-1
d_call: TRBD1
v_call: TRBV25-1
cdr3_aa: CASSELQGDGYNEQFF

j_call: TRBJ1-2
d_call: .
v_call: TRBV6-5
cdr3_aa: CASRARASGYTF

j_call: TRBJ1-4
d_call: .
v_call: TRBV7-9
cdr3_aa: CASSLYGGGSGKNEKLFF

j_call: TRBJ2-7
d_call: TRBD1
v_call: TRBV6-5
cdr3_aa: CASVGIATGIGEQYF

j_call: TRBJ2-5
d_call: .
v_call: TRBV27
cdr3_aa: CASSSRYRDIQETQYF

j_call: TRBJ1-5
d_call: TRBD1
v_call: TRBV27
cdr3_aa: CASRTRDRGQPQHF